This TCR beta chain was obtained from a study of graft-versus-host responses after intestinal transplantation. Turning to the study itself: Isolated intestinal, liver-intestinal, or multivisceral transplants were what recipients had.

The study, taken as a whole, reports: Allografts carried high graft-versus-host to host-versus-graft clonal ratios in patients having graft-donor T cell macrochimerism. In recipient marrow, GvH clones were found, and some appeared first in ileum or blood.

V shed 2 bases and J shed 2 bases, with 7 bases lying between them. The CDR3 contains 13 residues. Germline-derived CDR1 and CDR2 are LNHDA and SQIVND (reference sequence). TCRdb keeps only in-frame clones here, not all; method: immunoSEQ multiplex PCR. Of over 85,000 clones listed, just under 95% are singletons. A few counts support this clone. What it binds is unknown. This specimen consisted of unstimulated CD8+ T cells sorted from spleen or lymph node cells, obtained before intestinal transplant. This TCR came from a human donor who received an intestinal transplant. The chain has TRBV19 and TRBJ2-7; unclear D gene. CDR3 in amino acids: CASSINFPYEQYF. CDR3 sequence (DNA): TGTGCCAGTAGTATAAACTTCCCCTACGAGCAGTACTTC. Supplemented by reference TRBV19 and TRBJ2-7, the full variable domain reads DGGITQSPKYLFRKEGQNVTLSCEQNLNHDAMYWYRQDPGQGLRLIYYSQIVNDFQKGDIAEGYSVSREKKESFPLTVTSAQKNPTAFYLCASSINFPYEQYFGPGTRLTVT.